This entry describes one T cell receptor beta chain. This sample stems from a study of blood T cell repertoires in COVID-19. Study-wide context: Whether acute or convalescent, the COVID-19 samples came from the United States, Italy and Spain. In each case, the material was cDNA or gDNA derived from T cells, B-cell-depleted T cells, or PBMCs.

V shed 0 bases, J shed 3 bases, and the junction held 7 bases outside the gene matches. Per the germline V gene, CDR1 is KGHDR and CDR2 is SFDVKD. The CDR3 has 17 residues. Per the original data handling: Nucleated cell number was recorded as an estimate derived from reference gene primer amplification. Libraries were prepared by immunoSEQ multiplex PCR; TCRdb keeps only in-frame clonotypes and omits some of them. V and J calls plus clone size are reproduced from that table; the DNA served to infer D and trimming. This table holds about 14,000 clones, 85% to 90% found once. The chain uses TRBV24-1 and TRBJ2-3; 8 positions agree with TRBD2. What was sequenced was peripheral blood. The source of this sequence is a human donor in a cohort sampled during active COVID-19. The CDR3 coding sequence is TGTGCCACCAGTGATTTGGGGAGCGGGAGTAGAACAGATACGCAGTATTTT. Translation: CATSDLGSGSRTDTQYF.